This entry is about one T cell receptor (beta chain). Its recognized antigen is unknown. Base qualities are not recorded, but no much larger clone differs from it by a single base. V was cut back by 3 bases and J by 7 bases, leaving a gap of 12 bases between them. The CDR3 runs 13 amino acids, cysteine and phenylalanine included. Only the CDR3 part of the read is kept: 39 bases, read in frame from the first base. The germline V gene sets CDR1 to KGHSH and CDR2 to LQKENI. These data belong to a study of blood T cell repertoires in COVID-19 (dated by TCRdb to about 2020). As for the study more broadly: Samples covering the acute and convalescent phases of COVID-19 were provided by collaborators in the United States, Italy and Spain. Samples were obtained from the ongoing ImmuneRACE study (first 160 participants) and from 1,000 to 1,500 subjects provided by 6 global collaborators. Nearly every sample came with metadata listing a de-identified subject ID, COVID-19 status, age in years and sex. The material from the prospective study consisted of cDNA or gDNA derived from T cells, B-cell-depleted T cells, or PBMCs. The dataset comprised deeply sampled blood TCRbeta repertoires from subjects exposed to, actively infected with, or recovered from COVID-19. HLA class I and class II types, where available, came from metadata supplied by the sample provider rather than from assay-based typing. A freely available public database, intended as a resource for researchers studying the immune response to SARS-CoV-2, is where the repertoires were released. The research as a whole found: How much clinical and demographic metadata was included differed by source and by participant, and the metadata was provided uncurated.

Enrolling through a virtual design, the prospective study's participants ranged in age from roughly 18 to 90 years and lived across roughly 24 United States geographic areas. To assign participants to cohorts, the prospective study relied on clinical history that participants themselves reported in a screening survey and a study questionnaire. A participant counted as exposed if, within 2 weeks of entering the study, that participant had been in contact with someone who had a PCR-confirmed or clinician-diagnosed COVID-19 case. In the prospective study, whole blood, serum and a nasopharyngeal or oropharyngeal swab were collected from each participant by mobile phlebotomists. Additional blood draws and questionnaires over an approximately 2-month period could optionally be provided by prospective study participants. Prospective study blood samples were shipped either frozen or at room temperature before DNA extraction.

The immunoSEQ Assay, a bias-controlled multiplex PCR, was used to amplify TCRbeta CDR3 regions from genomic DNA. Concerning the study's data processing: The number of nucleated cells in each sample was estimated from the amplification of reference gene primers within the assay. To quantify the absolute abundance of each unique TCRbeta CDR3 rearrangement, sequence reads were collapsed and filtered. For each sample, productive Simpson clonality was calculated as the square root of Simpson's diversity index over productive rearrangements. In its TCRdb copy, this immuneACCESS table keeps in-frame sequences only and misses some clones. Where compared with another copy, unresolved V genes explain less than half of these, and the others have no known cause. The V and J calls and the clone size are those of that table, but D and trimming were determined from the DNA. For this sample the table gives 150,000 to 200,000 clones, of which over 70% were detected only once. The ten biggest clones cover roughly 5% of the sample.

Material for sequencing was PBMCs or T cells enriched from blood (not recorded which). The origin of this receptor is a man aged 70-80 years who had been exposed to COVID-19. The chain is made from TRBV18 and TRBJ1-2; the D gene is possibly TRBD1, with 6 bases matching. The CDR3 protein sequence reads: CASSPDRSSGYTF. The DNA sequence is given as TGTGCCAGCTCACCTGACAGGTCTAGTGGCTACACCTTC.